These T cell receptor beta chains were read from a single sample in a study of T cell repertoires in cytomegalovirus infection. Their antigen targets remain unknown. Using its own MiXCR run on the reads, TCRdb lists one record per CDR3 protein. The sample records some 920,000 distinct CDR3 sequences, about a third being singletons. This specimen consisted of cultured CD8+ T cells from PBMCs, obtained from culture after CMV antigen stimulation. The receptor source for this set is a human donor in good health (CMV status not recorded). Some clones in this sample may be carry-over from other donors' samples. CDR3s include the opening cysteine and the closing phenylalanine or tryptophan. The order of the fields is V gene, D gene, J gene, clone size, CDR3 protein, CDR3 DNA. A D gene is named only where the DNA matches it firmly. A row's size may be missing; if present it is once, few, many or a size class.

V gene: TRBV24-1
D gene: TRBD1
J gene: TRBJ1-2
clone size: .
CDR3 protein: CATSTMQGQEEYYGYTF
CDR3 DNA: TGTGCCACCAGTACCATGCAGGGACAGGAAGAGTACTATGGCTACACCTTC

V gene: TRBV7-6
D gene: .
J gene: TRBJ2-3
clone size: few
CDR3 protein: CASSSWGGLAHLDTQYF
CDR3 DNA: TGTGCTAGCAGCTCATGGGGGGGCCTCGCACATTTAGATACGCAGTATTTT

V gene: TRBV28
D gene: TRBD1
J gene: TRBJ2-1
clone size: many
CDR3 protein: CASSLGQGAGNEQFF
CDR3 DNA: TGTGCCAGCAGCCTGGGACAGGGGGCGGGCAATGAGCAGTTCTTC

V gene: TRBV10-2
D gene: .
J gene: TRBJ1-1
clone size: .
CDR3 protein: CASRDQKEAFF
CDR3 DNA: TGCGCCAGCAGAGATCAAAAGGAAGCTTTCTTT

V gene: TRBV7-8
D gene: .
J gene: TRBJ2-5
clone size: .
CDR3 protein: CASSFEGEETQYF
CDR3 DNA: TGTGCCAGCAGCTTTGAAGGGGAAGAGACCCAGTACTTC

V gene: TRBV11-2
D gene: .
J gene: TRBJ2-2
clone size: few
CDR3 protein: CASSLEEGLGPGELFF
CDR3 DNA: TGTGCCAGCAGCTTAGAAGAGGGGCTTGGCCCCGGGGAGCTGTTTTTT

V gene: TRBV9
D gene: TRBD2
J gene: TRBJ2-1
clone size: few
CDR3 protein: CALRRGWPDNEQFF
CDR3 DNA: TGTGCCCTACGGCGGGGGTGGCCCGACAATGAGCAGTTCTTC

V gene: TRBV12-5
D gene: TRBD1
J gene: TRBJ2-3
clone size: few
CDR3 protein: CASGFSPGQPDTQYF
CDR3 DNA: TGTGCTAGTGGTTTCTCTCCGGGACAGCCGGATACGCAGTATTTT

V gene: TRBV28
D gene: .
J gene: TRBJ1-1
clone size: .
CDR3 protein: CASSFRGVPEAFF
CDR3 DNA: TGTGCCAGCAGTTTCCGAGGGGTGCCTGAAGCTTTCTTT

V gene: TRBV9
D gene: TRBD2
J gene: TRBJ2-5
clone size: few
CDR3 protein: CASSVEGLAGGIGETQYF
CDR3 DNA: TGTGCCAGCAGCGTAGAGGGGCTAGCGGGGGGAATCGGGGAGACCCAGTACTTC

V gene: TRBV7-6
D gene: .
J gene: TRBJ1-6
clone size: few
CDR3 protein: CASSLGPSGSYNSPLHF
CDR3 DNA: TGTGCCAGCAGCTTAGGTCCGAGTGGCTCCTATAATTCACCCCTCCACTTT

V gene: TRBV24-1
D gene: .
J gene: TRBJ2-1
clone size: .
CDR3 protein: CATSDRANIGEQFF
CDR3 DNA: TGTGCCACCAGTGACAGGGCGAATATCGGAGAGCAGTTCTTC

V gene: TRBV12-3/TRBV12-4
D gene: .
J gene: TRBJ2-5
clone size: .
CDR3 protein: CASTGDGQETQYF
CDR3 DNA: TGTGCCAGCACCGGGGACGGCCAAGAGACCCAGTACTTC

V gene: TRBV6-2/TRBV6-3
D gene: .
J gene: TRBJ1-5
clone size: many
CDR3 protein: CASSKHSAFEQSNQPQHF
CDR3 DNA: TGTGCCAGCAGTAAACACAGCGCTTTTGAACAAAGCAATCAGCCCCAGCATTTT

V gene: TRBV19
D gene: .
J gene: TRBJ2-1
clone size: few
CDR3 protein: CASSTPDSSYNEQFF
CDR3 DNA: TGTGCCAGTAGTACGCCAGATAGTTCCTACAATGAGCAGTTCTTC

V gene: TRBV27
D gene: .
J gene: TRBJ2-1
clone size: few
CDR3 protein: CASSLRGDLNEQFF
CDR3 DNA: TGTGCCAGCAGTTTACGCGGGGATCTCAATGAGCAGTTCTTC

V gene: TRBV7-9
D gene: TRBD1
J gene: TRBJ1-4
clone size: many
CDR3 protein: CASSSPGQGYRRGEKLFF
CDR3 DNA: TGTGCCAGCAGCTCTCCGGGACAGGGCTATCGGCGCGGTGAAAAACTGTTTTTT

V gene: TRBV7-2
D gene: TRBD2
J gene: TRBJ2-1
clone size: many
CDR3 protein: CASSFTAGGYNEQFF
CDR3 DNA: TGTGCCAGCAGCTTTACGGCGGGGGGTTACAATGAGCAGTTCTTC

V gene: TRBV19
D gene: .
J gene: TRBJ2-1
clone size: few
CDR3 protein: CASSISDNEQFF
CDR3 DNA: TGTGCCAGTAGTATCTCCGACAATGAGCAGTTCTTC

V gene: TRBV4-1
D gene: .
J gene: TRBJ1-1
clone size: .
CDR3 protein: CASSQDPPGGLGAFF
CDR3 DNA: TGCGCCAGCAGCCAAGATCCCCCGGGGGGTTTGGGAGCTTTCTTT

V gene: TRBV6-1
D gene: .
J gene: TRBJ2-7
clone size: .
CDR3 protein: CASSELGDEQYF
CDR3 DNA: TGTGCCAGCAGTGAACTAGGGGACGAGCAGTACTTC